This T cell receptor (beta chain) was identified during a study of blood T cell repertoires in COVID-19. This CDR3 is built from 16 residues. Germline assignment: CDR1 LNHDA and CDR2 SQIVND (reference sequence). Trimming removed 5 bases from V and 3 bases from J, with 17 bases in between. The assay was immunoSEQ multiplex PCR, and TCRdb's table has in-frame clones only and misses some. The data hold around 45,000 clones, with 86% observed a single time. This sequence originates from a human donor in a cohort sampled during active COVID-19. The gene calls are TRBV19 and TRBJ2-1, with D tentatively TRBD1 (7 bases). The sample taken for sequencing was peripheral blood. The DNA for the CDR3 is TGTGCCAGTAGTGCAGGGGGGACGGGGATCTACAATGAGCAGTTCTTC. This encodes CASSAGGTGIYNEQFF.